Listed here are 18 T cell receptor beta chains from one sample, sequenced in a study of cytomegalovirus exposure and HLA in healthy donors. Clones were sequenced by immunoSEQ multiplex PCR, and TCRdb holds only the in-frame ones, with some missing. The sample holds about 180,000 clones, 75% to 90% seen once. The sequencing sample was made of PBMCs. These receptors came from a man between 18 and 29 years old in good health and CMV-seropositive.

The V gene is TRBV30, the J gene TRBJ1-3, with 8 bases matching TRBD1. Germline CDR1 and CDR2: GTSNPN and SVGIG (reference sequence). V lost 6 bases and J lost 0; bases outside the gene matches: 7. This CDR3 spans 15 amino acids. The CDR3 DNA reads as TGTGCCTGCGGTGGACAGGGATTCTCTGGAAACACCATATATTTT. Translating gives CACGGQGFSGNTIYF.

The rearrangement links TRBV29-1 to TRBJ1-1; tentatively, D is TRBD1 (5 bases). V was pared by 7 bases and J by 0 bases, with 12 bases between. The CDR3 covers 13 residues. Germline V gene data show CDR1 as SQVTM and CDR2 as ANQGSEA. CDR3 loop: CSAYRLLNTEAFF. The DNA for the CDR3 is TGCAGCGCATACAGGTTGTTGAACACTGAAGCTTTCTTT.

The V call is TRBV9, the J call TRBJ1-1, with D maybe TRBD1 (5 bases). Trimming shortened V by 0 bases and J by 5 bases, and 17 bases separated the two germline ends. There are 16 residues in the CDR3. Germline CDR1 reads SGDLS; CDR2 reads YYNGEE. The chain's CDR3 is CASSVGPSGSKTEAFF. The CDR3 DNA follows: TGTGCCAGCAGCGTAGGCCCGTCAGGGTCGAAGACTGAAGCTTTCTTT.

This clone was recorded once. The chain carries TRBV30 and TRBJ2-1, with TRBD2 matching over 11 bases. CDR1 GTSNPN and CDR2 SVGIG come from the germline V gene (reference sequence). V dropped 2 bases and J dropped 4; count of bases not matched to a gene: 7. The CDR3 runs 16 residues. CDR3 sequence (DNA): TGTGCCTGGAGTTACTGGGGACTAGCGGCTTACAATGAGCAGTTCTTC. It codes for CAWSYWGLAAYNEQFF. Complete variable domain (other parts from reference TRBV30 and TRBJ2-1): SQTIHQWPATLVQPVGSPLSLECTVEGTSNPNLYWYRQAAGRGLQLLFYSVGIGQISSEVPQNLSASRPQDRQFILSSKKLLLSDSGFYLCAWSYWGLAAYNEQFFGPGTRLTVL.

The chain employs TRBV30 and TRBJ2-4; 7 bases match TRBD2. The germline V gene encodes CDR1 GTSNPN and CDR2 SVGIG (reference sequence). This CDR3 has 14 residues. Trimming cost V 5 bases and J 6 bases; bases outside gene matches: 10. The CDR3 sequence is CAWGISGAVNIQYF. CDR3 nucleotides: TGTGCCTGGGGGATCAGCGGGGCCGTAAACATTCAGTACTTC. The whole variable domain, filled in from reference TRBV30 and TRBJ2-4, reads SQTIHQWPATLVQPVGSPLSLECTVEGTSNPNLYWYRQAAGRGLQLLFYSVGIGQISSEVPQNLSASRPQDRQFILSSKKLLLSDSGFYLCAWGISGAVNIQYFGAGTRLSVL.

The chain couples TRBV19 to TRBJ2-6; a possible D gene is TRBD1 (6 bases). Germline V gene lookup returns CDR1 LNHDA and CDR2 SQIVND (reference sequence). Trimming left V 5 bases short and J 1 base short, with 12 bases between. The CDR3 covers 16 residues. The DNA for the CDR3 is TGTGCCAGTAGTTTGGACAGCCTGTCTGGGGCCAACGTCCTGACTTTC. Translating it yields CASSLDSLSGANVLTF.

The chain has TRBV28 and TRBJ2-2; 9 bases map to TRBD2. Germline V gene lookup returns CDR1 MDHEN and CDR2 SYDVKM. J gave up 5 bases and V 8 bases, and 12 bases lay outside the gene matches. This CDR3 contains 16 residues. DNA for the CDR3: TGTGCCAGCTCCCCCGGGACTAGCTACAGGACCGGGGAGCTGTTTTTT. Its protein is CASSPGTSYRTGELFF. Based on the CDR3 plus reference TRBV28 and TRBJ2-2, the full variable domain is DVKVTQSSRYLVKRTGEKVFLECVQDMDHENMFWYRQDPGLGLRLIYFSYDVKMKEKGDIPEGYSVSREKKERFSLILESASTNQTSMYLCASSPGTSYRTGELFFGEGSRLTVL.

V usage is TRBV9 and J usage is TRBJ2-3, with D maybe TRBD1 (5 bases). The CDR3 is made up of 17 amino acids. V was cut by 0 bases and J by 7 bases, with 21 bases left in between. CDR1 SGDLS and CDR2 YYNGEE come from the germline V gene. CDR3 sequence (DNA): TGTGCCAGCAGCGTAGATAGTAGTGGGCAGGGCGATCATACGCAGTATTTT. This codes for CASSVDSSGQGDHTQYF. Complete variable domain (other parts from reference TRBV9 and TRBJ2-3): DSGVTQTPKHLITATGQRVTLRCSPRSGDLSVYWYQQSLDQGLQFLIQYYNGEERAKGNILERFSAQQFPDLHSELNLSSLELGDSALYFCASSVDSSGQGDHTQYFGPGTRLTVL.

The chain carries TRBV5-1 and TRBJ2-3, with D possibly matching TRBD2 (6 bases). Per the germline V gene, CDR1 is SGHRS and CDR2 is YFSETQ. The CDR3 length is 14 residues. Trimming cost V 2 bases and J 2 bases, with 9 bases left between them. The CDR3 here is CASSFGGVTDTQYF. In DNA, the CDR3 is TGCGCCAGCAGCTTCGGGGGAGTCACAGATACGCAGTATTTT.

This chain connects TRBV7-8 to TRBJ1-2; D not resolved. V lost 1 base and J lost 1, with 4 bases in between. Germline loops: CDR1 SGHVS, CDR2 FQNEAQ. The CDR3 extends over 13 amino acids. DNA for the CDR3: TGTGCCAGCAGCTTAGAGCTTAACTATGGCTACACCTTC. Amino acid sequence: CASSLELNYGYTF.

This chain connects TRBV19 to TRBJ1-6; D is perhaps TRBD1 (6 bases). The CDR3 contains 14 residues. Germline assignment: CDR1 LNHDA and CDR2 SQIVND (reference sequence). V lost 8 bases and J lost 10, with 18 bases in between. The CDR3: CASAAGQGNSPLHF. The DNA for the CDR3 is TGTGCCAGTGCAGCTGGGCAGGGGAACTCACCCCTCCACTTT.

CDR3 residues: CASGSTGRNEQFF. CDR3 coding DNA: TGTGCTAGTGGTTCAACAGGGCGCAATGAGCAGTTCTTC. This rearrangement joins TRBV12-5 to TRBJ2-1, with TRBD1 as a possible D gene (6 bases). V was cut by 4 bases and J by 6 bases, with 10 bases left in between. CDR1 and CDR2 from the germline V gene are LGHNT and FRNRAP. The CDR3 covers 13 residues.

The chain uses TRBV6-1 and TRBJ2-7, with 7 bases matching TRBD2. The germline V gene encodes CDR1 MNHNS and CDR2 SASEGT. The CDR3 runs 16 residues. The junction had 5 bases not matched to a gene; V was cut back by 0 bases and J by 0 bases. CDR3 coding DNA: TGTGCCAGCAGTGAAGCGAGACGGGGGGACTCCTACGAGCAGTACTTC. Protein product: CASSEARRGDSYEQYF.

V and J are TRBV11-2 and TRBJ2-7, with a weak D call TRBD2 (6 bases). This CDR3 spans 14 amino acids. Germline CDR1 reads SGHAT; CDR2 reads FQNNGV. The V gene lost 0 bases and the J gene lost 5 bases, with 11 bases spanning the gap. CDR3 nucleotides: TGTGCCAGCAGCTTAGATAATGGAGGGGACGAGCAGTACTTC. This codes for CASSLDNGGDEQYF.

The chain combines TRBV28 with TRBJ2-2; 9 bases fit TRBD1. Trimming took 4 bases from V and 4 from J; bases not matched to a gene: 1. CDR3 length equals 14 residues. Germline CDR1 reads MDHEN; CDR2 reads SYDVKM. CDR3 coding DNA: TGTGCCAGCAGTTCGGGACAGGGCACCGGGGAGCTGTTTTTT. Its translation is CASSSGQGTGELFF.

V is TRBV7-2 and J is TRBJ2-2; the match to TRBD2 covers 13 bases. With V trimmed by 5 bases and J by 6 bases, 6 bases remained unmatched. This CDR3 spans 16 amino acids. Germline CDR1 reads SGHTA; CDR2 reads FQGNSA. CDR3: CASSRGLAGVAGELFF. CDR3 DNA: TGTGCCAGCAGCCGAGGACTAGCGGGAGTTGCCGGGGAGCTGTTTTTT.

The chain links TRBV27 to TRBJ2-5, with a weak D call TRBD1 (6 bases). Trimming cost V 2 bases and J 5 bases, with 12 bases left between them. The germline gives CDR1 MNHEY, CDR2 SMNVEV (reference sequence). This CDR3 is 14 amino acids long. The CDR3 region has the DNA TGTGCCAGCAGTTTAGTCAGGGACACCGAGACCCAGTACTTC. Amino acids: CASSLVRDTETQYF.

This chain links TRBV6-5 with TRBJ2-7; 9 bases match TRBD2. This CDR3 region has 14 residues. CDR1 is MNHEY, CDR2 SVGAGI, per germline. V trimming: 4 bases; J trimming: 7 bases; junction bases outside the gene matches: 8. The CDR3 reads CASSFVAGVEEQYF. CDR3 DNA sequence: TGTGCCAGCAGTTTCGTAGCGGGAGTGGAAGAGCAGTACTTC.